The 25 T cell receptor beta chains listed next were all sequenced from one sample in a study of T cell clonality in common variable immunodeficiency. Libraries were prepared by immunoSEQ multiplex PCR; TCRdb keeps only in-frame clonotypes and omits some of them. Singletons are absent from the sample, which has over 35,000 clones. The sequencing input was peripheral blood mononuclear cells. The origin of the receptors is a person aged 18 to 70 in good health.

This clone has more than one count but fewer than ten. The read finishes 3 residues shy of the CDR3 end, and the germline J gene is used to complete it. The same CDR3 is also encoded by other DNA sequences in this sample. The V gene is TRBV5-1, the J gene TRBJ1-2; no definite D call. Looked up from germline, CDR1 is SGHRS and CDR2 is YFSETQ. Trimming left V 7 bases short and J 4 bases short, with 20 bases between. The CDR3 spans 15 residues. The CDR3 loop reads CASVADGGNSYGYTF. The CDR3 DNA, read in part, is TGCGCCAGCGTAGCGGACGGAGGTAATTCCTATGGC.

There are many counts of this clone. The read ends 3 residues early relative to the CDR3; the germline J gene fills the gap. The chain couples TRBV12-3 or TRBV12-4 to TRBJ2-2, with 10 positions matching TRBD2. The CDR3 covers 16 residues. Trimming took 6 bases from V and 3 from J; bases not matched to a gene: 7. CDR3 amino acids: CASSSPLAGYTGELFF. The sequenced part of the CDR3 DNA is TGTGCCAGCAGCTCTCCACTAGCGGGATACACCGGGGAG.

A few counts support this clone. The read gets to within 3 residues of the CDR3 end, and the germline J gene fills in the rest. The chain is built from TRBV18 and TRBJ1-1; the D gene is possibly TRBD1 (6 bases). In germline, CDR1 is KGHSH, CDR2 LQKENI. The V end lost 4 bases, the J end lost 2 bases, and 14 bases lay between the germline ends. CDR3 length: 15 residues. The part of the CDR3 DNA that was read is TGTGCCAGCTCACTCCTAAAGGGGGTTAACACTGAA. Translating gives CASSLLKGVNTE. The whole CDR3 sequence reads CASSLLKGVNTEAFF.

This clone was detected many times. The read is 3 residues too short to cover the CDR3 end, so that end is filled in from the germline J gene. The rearrangement joins TRBV5-1 to TRBJ2-3, with 10 bases lining up with TRBD2. There are 14 residues in the CDR3. Germline values: CDR1 SGHRS, CDR2 YFSETQ. Trimming at V came to 7 bases and at J to 5 bases, leaving 7 bases not matched to a gene. CDR3 bases read: TGCGCCAGCCTCCTAGCGGGAGAGGAAGATACG. Translation gives CASLLAGEEDT. The whole CDR3 is CASLLAGEEDTQYF.

This clone was picked up many times. Sequencing ends 3 residues short of the CDR3 end; the germline J gene provides the rest. The V call is TRBV2, the J call TRBJ2-1; possibly TRBD2 for D (5 bases). V was trimmed by 8 bases and J by 6 bases, leaving 17 bases between them. The CDR3 extends over 14 amino acids. CDR1 is SNHLY and CDR2 is FYNNEI in the germline V gene. CDR3 DNA (partial): TGTGCCAGCCGAGGGTTAGAAATACTCAATGAG. The encoded protein is CASRGLEILNE. The whole CDR3 region reads CASRGLEILNEQFF.

This clone was counted ten times or more. The missing CDR3 end, 3 residues past where the read stops, is filled in from the germline J gene. The chain couples TRBV28 to TRBJ2-2; 14 bases fit TRBD2. The CDR3 extends over 17 amino acids. Germline CDR1 and CDR2: MDHEN and SYDVKM. The V segment lost 8 bases and the J segment 5 bases; nucleotides outside the gene matches: 10. The CDR3 bases that were read are TGTGCCAGCTCTCGAATGGGACTAGCGGGAGTTACCGGGGAG. It specifies CASSRMGLAGVTGE. The entire CDR3 protein reads CASSRMGLAGVTGELFF. The full variable domain, with the rest looked up from reference TRBV28 and TRBJ2-2, is DVKVTQSSRYLVKRTGEKVFLECVQDMDHENMFWYRQDPGLGLRLIYFSYDVKMKEKGDIPEGYSVSREKKERFSLILESASTNQTSMYLCASSRMGLAGVTGELFFGEGSRLTVL.

This clone was counted ten times or more. The read ends 3 residues early relative to the CDR3; the germline J gene fills the gap. This chain uses TRBV29-1 with TRBJ2-7; 10 bases fit TRBD2. CDR3 size: 14 residues. V lost 3 bases, J lost 2 bases, and 4 bases stayed unmatched. Germline values: CDR1 SQVTM, CDR2 ANQGSEA. This CDR3 is CSVELAGVPYEQYF. CDR3 DNA (partial): TGCAGCGTTGAGCTAGCGGGAGTTCCCTACGAG.

This clone was recorded many times. The read halts 3 residues ahead of the CDR3 end, with the missing end drawn from the germline J gene. The genes are TRBV20-1 and TRBJ2-4; tentatively, D is TRBD1 or TRBD2 (6 bases each). The CDR3 runs to 14 residues. Per germline, CDR1 DFQATT and CDR2 SNEGSKA (reference sequence). The germline V and J ends were trimmed by 4 bases and 5 bases, with 15 bases remaining between them. CDR3 in amino acids: CSAKGVGGQNIQYF. CDR3 bases read: TGCAGTGCTAAGGGGGTTGGAGGGCAAAACATT.

This clone occurred many times. The missing CDR3 end, 3 residues past where the read stops, is filled in from the germline J gene. The rearrangement uses TRBV7-8 and TRBJ1-1; D is undetermined. The CDR3 has 15 residues. Trimming pared 6 bases from V and 0 bases from J, leaving 14 bases between. Germline CDR1 reads SGHVS; CDR2 reads FQNEAQ. The CDR3 region is CASRLSGRVNTEAFF. The DNA read from the CDR3 is TGTGCCAGCAGATTATCCGGGCGGGTGAACACTGAA.

This clone was seen ten or more times. The read terminates 3 residues before the CDR3 end, so the remaining end is supplied by the germline J gene. This chain links TRBV12-3 or TRBV12-4 with TRBJ1-6; the match to TRBD1 covers 8 bases. This CDR3 is 14 amino acids long. V trimming: 5 bases; J trimming: 10 bases; junction bases outside the gene matches: 7. Partial CDR3 DNA: TGTGCCAGCAGTCCGGGACAGGTCCCGTCACCC. It translates to CASSPGQVPSP. The CDR3, in full, reads CASSPGQVPSPLHF.

This clone has a count of ten or more. Incomplete CDR3 DNA: TGTGCCAGCACCCTTAGCGGGAGGGCCGATGAG. This translates into CASTLSGRADE. The entire CDR3 sequence reads CASTLSGRADEQFF. J is TRBJ2-1 and V is TRBV12-3 or TRBV12-4, with 11 bases identical to TRBD2. The CDR3 is cut off 3 residues early in the read; its end comes from the germline J gene. The CDR3 spans 14 residues. V lost 7 bases and J lost 8; bases outside the gene matches: 7.

This chain's CDR3 is CASRGTDTQYF. The sequenced CDR3 bases are TGTGCCAGCAGAGGGACAGATACG. V and J are TRBV2 and TRBJ2-3; D remains unclear. The read ends 3 residues early relative to the CDR3; the germline J gene fills the gap. CDR1 and CDR2 from the germline V gene are SNHLY and FYNNEI. V was pared by 6 bases and J by 3 bases, with 4 bases between. The CDR3 is 11 residues long.

As for this clone: The observed sequence ends 3 residues before the CDR3 terminus, with the missing tail filled in from the germline J gene. The chain carries TRBV19 and TRBJ1-2; possibly TRBD1 for D (6 bases). The CDR3 has 16 residues. From germline, CDR1 is LNHDA and CDR2 SQIVND (reference sequence). CDR3 DNA, as far as it was read: TGTGCCAGTAGTATAGATCATGAGGAAGGGGACAATGAC. Protein: CASSIDHEEGDND. The CDR3, in full, reads CASSIDHEEGDNDYTF.

This clone was seen repeatedly, ten times or more. The DNA ends 3 residues before the CDR3 does, and the rest of the CDR3 is filled in from the germline J gene. The chain couples TRBV10-2 to TRBJ1-2; 8 nucleotides line up with TRBD1. V shed 2 bases, J shed 4 bases, and the junction held 9 bases outside the gene matches. Germline CDR1 is WSHSY and CDR2 is SAAADI. The CDR3 extends over 16 amino acids. CDR3 region: CASSEPLQGVTYGYTF. CDR3 bases read: TGCGCCAGCAGTGAGCCACTACAGGGGGTTACCTATGGC.

Ten or more counts support this clone. The DNA read from the CDR3 is TGTGCCAGCAGTTACGGGATAGCGGGGGCCTACAATGAG. Encoded protein: CASSYGIAGAYNE. The CDR3 in its entirety is CASSYGIAGAYNEQFF. The chain joins TRBV6-2 or TRBV6-3 to TRBJ2-1, with 9 bases identical to TRBD2. The missing CDR3 end, 3 residues past where the read stops, is filled in from the germline J gene. V shed 2 bases and J 2 bases; nucleotides not matched to a gene: 4. CDR3 length: 16 amino acids. The V gene's germline CDR1 is MNHEY and CDR2 SVGEGT.

This clone was recorded at least ten times. Coverage ceases 3 residues before the CDR3 finishes, and the germline J gene fills in the end. V gene TRBV7-3 combines with J gene TRBJ2-1; D not certain. Looked up from germline, CDR1 is SGHTA and CDR2 is FQGTGA. CDR3 length equals 17 residues. V was pared by 5 bases and J by 4 bases, with 21 bases between. The CDR3 here is CASSHTLDDTLYNEQFF. The covered CDR3 bases are TGTGCCAGCAGCCACACCCTCGACGACACCCTTTACAATGAG.

This clone was seen repeatedly, ten times or more. With the read ending 3 residues before the CDR3 end, the germline J gene is used to fill in that end. The chain carries TRBV14 and TRBJ2-2; 8 positions agree with TRBD1. There are 15 residues in the CDR3. From germline, CDR1 is SGHDN and CDR2 FVKESK. The sequenced CDR3 bases are TGTGCCAGCAGCCGACAGGGGATAGGGAATGAAAAG. This translates into CASSRQGIGNEK. The full CDR3 protein reads CASSRQGIGNEKLFF.

In this sample, this clone turned up many times. The CDR3 end is not reached by the read, which stops 3 residues before it; the germline J gene fills it in. V and J are TRBV12-3 or TRBV12-4 and TRBJ1-2, with a possible D match to TRBD1 (5 bases). Trimming cost V 6 bases and J 1 base, with 12 bases left between them. CDR3 length equals 14 residues. Partial CDR3 DNA: TGTGCCAGCAGCTTGGACACGTTTAACTATGGC. Amino acids: CASSLDTFNYG. The CDR3 as a whole reads CASSLDTFNYGYTF.

In its sample, this clone was seen many times. The read terminates 3 residues before the CDR3 end, so the remaining end is supplied by the germline J gene. This chain uses TRBV14 with TRBJ1-2; 7 bases match TRBD1. The V gene's germline CDR1 is SGHDN and CDR2 FVKESK. V gave up 3 bases and J gave up 6 bases; unmatched junction bases: 4. CDR3 length equals 13 residues. The CDR3 bases that were read are TGTGCCAGCAGCCAGGGACAGAGGGATGGC. This codes for CASSQGQRDG. The entire CDR3 sequence reads CASSQGQRDGYTF.

This clone occurred many times. The DNA ends 3 residues before the CDR3 does, and the rest of the CDR3 is filled in from the germline J gene. This chain joins TRBV2 and TRBJ1-1, with a weak D call TRBD1 (5 bases). Germline loops: CDR1 SNHLY, CDR2 FYNNEI. The CDR3 covers 14 residues. The germline V and J ends were trimmed by 5 bases and 1 base, with 11 bases remaining between them. CDR3 DNA, as far as it was read: TGTGCCAGCAGTTTGGGACTGACGAACACTGAA. This gives the protein CASSLGLTNTE. The complete CDR3 reads CASSLGLTNTEAFF.

This clone came up many times. The CDR3 end falls 3 residues outside the read, so it is completed with the germline J gene. The chain combines TRBV7-2 with TRBJ2-5; D may be TRBD1 (6 bases). CDR1 is SGHTA and CDR2 is FQGNSA in the germline V gene. The CDR3 runs to 12 residues. Trimming removed 5 bases from V and 5 bases from J, with 9 bases in between. CDR3 loop: CASSRTGETQYF. CDR3 bases read: TGTGCCAGCAGCCGCACAGGGGAGACC.

This clone was recorded a few times. From the germline J gene comes the end of the CDR3, since the read stops 3 residues before it. The chain links TRBV2 to TRBJ2-7, with D tentatively TRBD2 (6 bases). V lost 5 bases to trimming and J lost 0 bases, with 11 bases between them. Germline CDR1 reads SNHLY; CDR2 reads FYNNEI. The CDR3 sequence is 14 residues long. CDR3 loop: CASSRVRDSYEQYF. CDR3 bases read: TGTGCCAGCAGTCGGGTGCGGGACTCCTACGAG.

This clone came up a few times. The sequence runs out 3 residues before the end of the CDR3; the remainder is reconstructed from the germline J gene. The chain has TRBV2 and TRBJ2-7, with 7 positions matching TRBD2. V trimming: 5 bases; J trimming: 5 bases; junction bases outside the gene matches: 6. Germline CDR1 reads SNHLY; CDR2 reads FYNNEI. The CDR3 length is 13 residues. The DNA read from the CDR3 is TGTGCCAGCAGTACCCCGGGACTACACGAG. Translating it yields CASSTPGLHE. The full CDR3 is CASSTPGLHEQYF.

This clone has at least ten counts. The read gets to within 3 residues of the CDR3 end, and the germline J gene fills in the rest. The chain recombines TRBV12-3 or TRBV12-4 with TRBJ2-7; tentatively, D is TRBD2 (6 bases). The CDR3 consists of 13 residues. Trimming took off 5 bases at V and 1 base at J, with 9 bases between the two ends. CDR3 DNA, as far as it was read: TGTGCCAGCAGTCCCGGAGGGTCCTACGAG. Protein sequence: CASSPGGSYE. The full CDR3 protein reads CASSPGGSYEQYF.

This clone was detected many times. Sequencing ends 3 residues short of the CDR3 end; the germline J gene provides the rest. The genes are TRBV5-1 and TRBJ1-2, with 9 bases identical to TRBD1. From germline, CDR1 is SGHRS and CDR2 YFSETQ. The CDR3 covers 15 residues. Unmatched junction bases numbered 11, after V lost 4 bases and J lost 7 bases. Incomplete CDR3 DNA: TGCGCCAGCAGCGGGGGACAGGGAAGTTTCGTTGGC. Its protein product is CASSGGQGSFVG. The full CDR3 sequence reads CASSGGQGSFVGYTF.